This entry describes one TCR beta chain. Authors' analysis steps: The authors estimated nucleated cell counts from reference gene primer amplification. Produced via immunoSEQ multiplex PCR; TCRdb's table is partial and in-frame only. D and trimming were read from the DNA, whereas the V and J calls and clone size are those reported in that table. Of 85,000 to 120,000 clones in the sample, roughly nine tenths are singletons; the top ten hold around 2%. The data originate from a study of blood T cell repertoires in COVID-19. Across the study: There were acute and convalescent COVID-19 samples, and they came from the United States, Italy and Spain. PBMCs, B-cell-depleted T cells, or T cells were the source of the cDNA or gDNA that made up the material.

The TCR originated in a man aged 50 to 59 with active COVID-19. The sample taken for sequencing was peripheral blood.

The CDR3 bases are TGTGCCAGTAAGAGCCGGGGGGGCCGTGATACGCAGTATTTT. Encoded protein: CASKSRGGRDTQYF. This chain connects TRBV19 to TRBJ2-3, with 8 bases lining up with TRBD2. V lost 7 bases to trimming and J lost 6 bases; unmatched junction nucleotides: 9. The length of the CDR3 is 14 residues. Germline V gives CDR1 LNHDA, CDR2 SQIVND (reference sequence). Supplemented by reference TRBV19 and TRBJ2-3, the full variable domain reads DGGITQSPKYLFRKEGQNVTLSCEQNLNHDAMYWYRQDPGQGLRLIYYSQIVNDFQKGDIAEGYSVSREKKESFPLTVTSAQKNPTAFYLCASKSRGGRDTQYFGPGTRLTVL.